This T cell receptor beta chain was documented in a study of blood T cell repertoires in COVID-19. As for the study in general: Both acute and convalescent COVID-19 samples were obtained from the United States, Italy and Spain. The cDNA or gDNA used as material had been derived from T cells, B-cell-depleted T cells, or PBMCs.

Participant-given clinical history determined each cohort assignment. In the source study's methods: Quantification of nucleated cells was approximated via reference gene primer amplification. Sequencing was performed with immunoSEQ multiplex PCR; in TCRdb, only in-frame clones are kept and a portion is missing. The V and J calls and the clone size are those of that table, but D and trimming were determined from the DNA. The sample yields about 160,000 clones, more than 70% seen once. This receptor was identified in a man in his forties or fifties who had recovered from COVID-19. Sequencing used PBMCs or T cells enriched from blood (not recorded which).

The CDR3 DNA is TGTGCCAGCAGCTTAAGAGCGGGGGGGTTCACAGATACGCAGTATTTT. Its translation: CASSLRAGGFTDTQYF. The chain recombines TRBV11-3 with TRBJ2-3, with 10 positions matching TRBD2. The germline CDR1 and CDR2 sequences are SGHNT and YENEEA. With 2 bases clipped from V and 2 bases from J, the junction kept 4 bases outside the gene matches. The CDR3 spans 16 residues.